This TCR beta chain was obtained from a study of blood T cells in healthy people across ages (dated by TCRdb to between 2015 and 2016). Background for the entire study: In model experiments, template switching captured about one uniquely barcoded TCR beta cDNA molecule for every two T cells. The study measured age-related changes in TCR beta repertoire diversity using deep sequencing normalized with unique cDNA molecular identifiers. The donors were split into four age groups: young (average around 16 years), middle-aged (nearly 40), aged (approximately 59) and long-lived (82). Donors of different ages were randomly distributed across sequencing lanes to avoid experimental bias. For two donors (one aged 18 to 29 and one aged 80 or older), the study analyzed two additional independent replicas of 1 million unique cDNA reads from the same blood draw.

Systemically healthy Caucasian individuals from Russia, 39 in total and aged about 6 to 90 years, were included as donors. Around 10 milliliters of peripheral blood were drawn from each donor into EDTA-treated Vacutainer tubes. Ficoll-Paque density-gradient centrifugation was used to isolate PBMCs, with at least 7 million obtained per sample. Total RNA, at least 6 micrograms per sample, was extracted from PBMCs with Trizol reagent. For every donor, flow cytometry on a PBMC aliquot measured the percentage of naive CD45RAhigh/CD27high T cells. Receptor libraries were prepared by 5' RACE. Data came from an Illumina HiSeq 2500. A second PCR of roughly 7 to 11 cycles was performed with a sample-barcoded 5' primer and a J-beta primer mix. A unique molecular identifier was introduced onto each TCR beta cDNA molecule by a template-switch 5' adaptor carrying 12 random nucleotides. At least 2.5 million CDR3-containing paired-end reads were obtained from each sample. First-strand cDNA synthesis was performed from all RNA using the Mint cDNA synthesis kit, with priming by a TRBC-specific oligonucleotide. Following uracil-DNA glycosylase treatment, a first 18-cycle PCR with universal primers M1SS and BC2_uni_R was performed on all cDNA. Turning to the authors' computational methods: For normalization, 1 million high-quality reads were randomly selected from each sample, with every read carrying a distinct molecular identifier. Reads sharing molecular identifiers were discarded rather than binned into consensus sequences. MiTCR, with a Q25 quality threshold and the strictest error-elimination algorithm, was used for CDR3 identification, clonotype clustering and error correction. A nonparametric unseen species model using Euler transformation provided a lower-bound estimate of total TCR beta diversity. The public reads were quality trimmed at Q25 with fastp and then assembled into clones with MiXCR by TCRdb, keeping productive beta chains. Every distinct CDR3 protein forms one entry, paired with its most common genes and DNA. The V and J calls here are based on TCRdb, not the publication. A total of 700,000 to 850,000 distinct CDR3 sequences appear in this sample, approximately 55% of them only once. Approximately 41% of the sample goes to the ten largest clones.

From the germline V gene, CDR1 is KGHSH and CDR2 is LQKENI. Reading from cysteine to phenylalanine, the CDR3 counts 17 amino acids. Only the CDR3 portion is preserved as DNA: 51 bases, with reading frame beginning at the first base. V is cut by 1 base and J by 0 bases, and the space between the germline ends is 12 bases. As to this clonotype: The antigen it binds to is not known. No base quality information exists; no much larger clone differs at one position.

Points the paper makes about the study in general: Bulk unsorted PBMC profiling prevented conclusive comparison of naive and antigen-experienced compartments. There was a strong correlation between observed TCR beta diversity and the percentage of naive T cells measured by flow cytometry. Because the CMV infection status of the donors was unknown, age-related changes in expanded clonotypes may potentially have been confounded. As age increased, observed TCR beta diversity per million T cells dropped in a roughly linear way, and a significant reduction was already evident by age roughly 36. Total diversity estimates from one million sequenced T cells were considered lower bounds and underestimates. Compared with the aged group, more naive CD4+ T cells, fewer expanded clones and increased TCR diversity were shown by the long-lived group, suggesting age selection.

The receptor was derived from a man older than 75 in good health. Here the chain combines TRBV18 and TRBJ1-4; the best D guess is TRBD1, with 5 bases matching. The sequenced sample consisted of blood. The DNA is as follows: TGTGCCAGCTCACCACGGGCACCGACAGCAACTAATGAAAAACTGTTTTTT. It encodes CASSPRAPTATNEKLFF.